This T cell receptor beta chain is from a study of T-cell memory formation after mild COVID-19. Study context: Largely donor-specific sequence clusters came from two donors. Whole-study results and caveats: The second-wave clones peaking on day 37 were not confirmed as SARS-CoV-2-specific. Among clones contracting day 15 to 85, CD4/CD8 was balanced, whereas later expanders leaned CD4+.

Constant-segment primers served in 5'RACE that generated TCR alpha and TCR beta cDNA libraries bearing sample barcodes and UMIs. TCRdb recomputed calls from the 5' RACE reads with MiXCR, one row per CDR3 protein. The sample includes fewer than 400,000 distinct CDR3 sequences, about 15% seen only once; the top ten take roughly 21%. Turning to this clonotype: Its antigen is currently unknown.

V was shortened by 1 base and J by 6 bases, with 3 bases between the two germline ends. CDR3 length: 11 amino acids. Germline V CDR1 and CDR2: MGHDK, SYGVNS. The clonotype comes from a man in his late teens or twenties who had mild COVID-19 (a few samples of this study predate the infection). Cell type and time point are not known. The rearrangement uses TRBV25-1 and TRBJ1-1; D is unresolved. The sequencing sample was made of PBMCs or a T cell subset sorted from them (not recorded which). CDR3 sequence (DNA): TGTGCCAGCAGTGAATTTGCTGAAGCTTTCTTT. Encoded protein: CASSEFAEAFF.